This record concerns one T cell receptor (beta chain) sequence. What it recognizes is unknown. This entry belongs to a study of beta chain features in type 1 diabetes. Points from the study as a whole: Among all four CD4+ subsets, Type 1 diabetes patients had TCRB CDR3s that were moderately but significantly shorter. Equally in patients and controls, PCR might preferentially amplify shorter templates.

Reverse transcribing all isolated RNA meant expressed TCRB transcripts were sequenced. Sequencing was performed with immunoSEQ multiplex PCR; in TCRdb, only in-frame clones are kept and a portion is missing. The repertoire holds about 140,000 clones, about an eighth seen once, with under 1.5% in the top ten. The V end was cut by 6 bases, the J end by 0 bases, with 18 bases between. Germline CDR1 and CDR2: WNHNN and SYGVQD (reference sequence). This CDR3 is built from 18 residues. This receptor was taken from a man between 18 and 29 years old with type 1 diabetes. The chain employs TRBV10-1 and TRBJ2-6, with D perhaps matching TRBD1 (5 bases). Sequenced input: central memory CD4+ T cells from blood. The CDR3 loop is CASRCEDILTSGANVLTF. Written as DNA, the CDR3 is TGCGCCAGCAGATGCGAGGACATCCTAACCTCTGGGGCCAACGTCCTGACTTTC.